The 26 T cell receptor beta chains below were found in one sample sequenced in a study of shared clonotypes between healthy human individuals. CD8 cells regarded as naive lacked CD45RO, were positively chosen for CCR7, and omitted terminally differentiated effector memory CD45RA+ cells. This table comes from immunoSEQ multiplex PCR, and its TCRdb copy is limited to in-frame clones, with some not included. Here the sample spans around 2,100,000 clones, about 95% being singletons. Sequencing was done on a sample of naive CD8+ T cells sorted from blood. Receptor source: a man aged 18 to 29 in good health.

The CDR3 DNA sequence: TGTGCCAGCAGCTTAGACGGACTAGCGGGAAGAGAGCAGTTCTTC. Its translation is CASSLDGLAGREQFF. V gene TRBV7-2 combines with J gene TRBJ2-1, with 12 bases matching TRBD2. The CDR3 covers 15 residues. The junction had 5 bases not matched to a gene; V was cut back by 1 base and J by 10 bases. CDR1 is SGHTA and CDR2 is FQGNSA in the germline V gene. The entire variable domain, with the rest obtained from reference TRBV7-2 and TRBJ2-1, is as follows: GAGVSQSPSNKVTEKGKDVELRCDPISGHTALYWYRQSLGQGLEFLIYFQGNSAPDKSGLPSDRFSAERTGGSVSTLTIQRTQQEDSAVYLCASSLDGLAGREQFFGPGTRLTVL.

The chain couples TRBV5-4 to TRBJ1-2; D uncertain. CDR3 size: 14 residues. V was shortened by 2 bases and J by 4 bases, with 12 bases between the two germline ends. Germline V gives CDR1 SGHNT, CDR2 YYREEE (reference sequence). The CDR3 region is CASSLKGSIYGYTF. DNA of the CDR3: TGTGCCAGCAGCTTAAAAGGCAGTATCTATGGCTACACCTTC.

The chain employs TRBV27 and TRBJ2-7, with TRBD2 as a possible D gene (5 bases). CDR1 MNHEY and CDR2 SMNVEV come from the germline V gene (reference sequence). This CDR3 contains 15 residues. Trimming removed 2 bases from V and 0 bases from J, with 11 bases in between. This CDR3 reads CASSLVTGNSYEQYF. The CDR3 nucleotides are TGTGCCAGCAGTTTAGTCACGGGGAACTCCTACGAGCAGTACTTC.

The chain uses TRBV28 and TRBJ1-3, with D hard to call. The CDR3 spans 14 residues. Germline V gene data show CDR1 as MDHEN and CDR2 as SYDVKM. Trimming took 2 bases from V and 3 from J, leaving 8 bases between them. The CDR3 DNA sequence: TGTGCCAGCAGTTTAAAGGGAGTTGGAAACACCATATATTTT. Protein product: CASSLKGVGNTIYF.

J is TRBJ2-7 and V is TRBV10-2; either TRBD1 or TRBD2 may supply D (6 bases each). The CDR3 length is 13 residues. Germline CDR1 reads WSHSY; CDR2 reads SAAADI. The germline V and J ends were trimmed by 8 bases and 2 bases, with 13 bases remaining between them. The CDR3 protein is CASRGGHTYEQYF. Here the CDR3 DNA reads TGCGCCAGCCGTGGGGGGCACACCTACGAGCAGTACTTC.

This chain links TRBV29-1 with TRBJ2-7; TRBD1 aligns across 11 bases. Germline CDR1 and CDR2: SQVTM and ANQGSEA. Trimming at V came to 1 base and at J to 6 bases, leaving 8 bases not matched to a gene. The CDR3 has 15 residues. CDR3 sequence reads: CSVEGTDRGQGEQYF. The CDR3 bases are TGCAGCGTTGAAGGGACGGACAGGGGGCAAGGCGAGCAGTACTTC.

This clone was seen many times. This chain connects TRBV5-6 to TRBJ2-7; D is possibly TRBD2 (5 bases). This CDR3 is built from 14 residues. Germline CDR1 reads SGHDT; CDR2 reads YYEEEE. V shed 0 bases and J shed 4 bases, with 11 bases lying between them. This chain's CDR3 is CASSLALGVYEQYF. CDR3 coding DNA: TGTGCCAGCAGCTTGGCCCTCGGGGTTTACGAGCAGTACTTC.

With respect to this clone: The identical CDR3 is also encoded by other nucleotide sequences in the sample. The chain links TRBV4-1 to TRBJ2-2, with unresolved D. V was pared by 3 bases and J by 4 bases, with 3 bases between. The germline V gene encodes CDR1 MGHRA and CDR2 YSYEKL. This CDR3 has 12 residues. CDR3 region: CASSHFTGELFF. The DNA of the CDR3 is TGCGCCAGCAGCCACTTCACCGGGGAGCTGTTTTTT.

A single count supports this clone. This chain links TRBV9 with TRBJ1-2; maybe TRBD1 (5 bases). Germline CDR1 and CDR2: SGDLS and YYNGEE. V dropped 0 bases and J dropped 4 bases, with 13 bases sitting between them. The CDR3 is 15 residues long. CDR3 amino acids: CASSVGMGQGYGYTF. CDR3 bases: TGTGCCAGCAGCGTAGGGATGGGGCAGGGCTATGGCTACACCTTC.

This chain uses TRBV19 with TRBJ2-2; no firm D call. The CDR3 extends over 14 amino acids. Trimming took off 1 base at V and 3 bases at J, with 6 bases between the two ends. Germline V gene sequence: CDR1 LNHDA, CDR2 SQIVND (reference sequence). CDR3 bases: TGTGCCAGTAGTATAGTAGGGTACACCGGGGAGCTGTTTTTT. It yields the protein CASSIVGYTGELFF.

This chain connects TRBV5-1 to TRBJ2-1, with D perhaps matching TRBD1 or TRBD2 (7 bases each). The CDR3 loop spans 15 amino acids. CDR1 SGHRS and CDR2 YFSETQ come from the germline V gene. Deletions cut 4 bases from V and 7 bases from J, with 18 bases between. CDR3 protein: CASSPHPGGGNEQFF. The CDR3 DNA reads as TGCGCCAGCAGCCCCCACCCAGGGGGAGGGAATGAGCAGTTCTTC. Complete variable domain (other parts from reference TRBV5-1 and TRBJ2-1): KAGVTQTPRYLIKTRGQQVTLSCSPISGHRSVSWYQQTPGQGLQFLFEYFSETQRNKGNFPGRFSGRQFSNSRSEMNVSTLELGDSALYLCASSPHPGGGNEQFFGPGTRLTVL.

Comment on this clone: Other DNA sequences of this sample code for an identical CDR3. The chain recombines TRBV4-3 with TRBJ2-7; D is unresolved. The V end lost 0 bases, the J end lost 2 bases, and 11 bases lay between the germline ends. The germline V gene encodes CDR1 LGHNA and CDR2 YSLEER. The CDR3 is 15 amino acids. CDR3: CASSQDAGPAYEQYF. The CDR3 DNA reads TGCGCCAGCAGCCAAGACGCCGGGCCCGCCTACGAGCAGTACTTC.

V and J are TRBV4-3 and TRBJ2-1, with TRBD2 matching over 7 bases. The CDR3 consists of 14 residues. Germline CDR1 reads LGHNA; CDR2 reads YSLEER. CDR3 bases: TGCGCAGCCGCCCCGGGGGAGGGATACAATGAGCAGTTCTTC. It translates to CAAAPGEGYNEQFF.

The rearrangement links TRBV6-1 to TRBJ2-1, with D possibly matching TRBD1 (5 bases). The CDR3 extends over 13 amino acids. Germline CDR1 reads MNHNS; CDR2 reads SASEGT. Trimming left V 10 bases short and J 4 bases short, with 14 bases between. CDR3 DNA: TGTGCCATCTTCCAGGGCGTGTACAATGAGCAGTTCTTC. This gives the protein CAIFQGVYNEQFF.

This clone was seen a single time. This rearrangement joins TRBV5-4 to TRBJ2-3; no reliable D call. CDR1 and CDR2 from the germline V gene are SGHNT and YYREEE (reference sequence). The CDR3 length is 12 residues. V was clipped by 0 bases and J by 5 bases, with 4 bases between them. The CDR3 DNA follows: TGTGCCAGCAGCTTGGTTGGAGATACGCAGTATTTT. Protein: CASSLVGDTQYF.

The rearrangement uses TRBV27 and TRBJ1-1, with 9 bases aligning to TRBD1. Germline V gene sequence: CDR1 MNHEY, CDR2 SMNVEV (reference sequence). The CDR3 consists of 14 residues. The V and J ends lost 9 bases and 3 bases, in that order; junction bases with no gene match: 8. The CDR3 DNA follows: TGTGCCAGTAAACCGGGACAGGGAGACACTGAAGCTTTCTTT. It specifies CASKPGQGDTEAFF.

The rearrangement uses TRBV5-3 and TRBJ1-6; 7 bases match TRBD1. TRBV5-3 is an open reading frame whose function is uncertain. Germline trimming cut 2 bases from V and 7 bases from J; bases unmatched to any gene: 9. The length of the CDR3 is 16 residues. In nucleotides, the CDR3 is TGTGCCAGAAGCTTAACTGACAGGGACCGAAATTCACCCCTCCACTTT. It yields the protein CARSLTDRDRNSPLHF.

The chain employs TRBV27 and TRBJ2-6; TRBD1 might be the D (6 bases). V was clipped by 5 bases and J by 0 bases, with 11 bases between them. Looked up from germline, CDR1 is MNHEY and CDR2 is SMNVEV (reference sequence). The CDR3 runs 16 residues. CDR3 sequence (DNA): TGTGCCAGCAGTAACACAGGGTCCTCTGGGGCCAACGTCCTGACTTTC. Translated: CASSNTGSSGANVLTF.

The gene calls are TRBV28 and TRBJ2-7; D perhaps matches TRBD2 (7 bases). Trimming took 6 bases from V and 7 from J, leaving 16 bases between them. The CDR3 contains 13 residues. Germline V gene data show CDR1 as MDHEN and CDR2 as SYDVKM. The CDR3 nucleotides read TGTGCCAGCAGCCTGGGGGAGGGGGAAGAGCAGTACTTC. Amino acid sequence: CASSLGEGEEQYF. Supplemented by reference TRBV28 and TRBJ2-7, the full variable domain reads DVKVTQSSRYLVKRTGEKVFLECVQDMDHENMFWYRQDPGLGLRLIYFSYDVKMKEKGDIPEGYSVSREKKERFSLILESASTNQTSMYLCASSLGEGEEQYFGPGTRLTVT.

The chain has TRBV5-1 and TRBJ2-1; the match to TRBD2 covers 14 bases. The CDR3 consists of 21 residues. Germline CDR1 reads SGHRS; CDR2 reads YFSETQ. The trim removed 4 bases at V and 1 base at J, leaving 16 bases unmatched. Written as DNA, the CDR3 is TGCGCCAGCAGCACCGATTCCCCGGGACTAGCGGGAGTATGGTCCTACAATGAGCAGTTCTTC. This codes for CASSTDSPGLAGVWSYNEQFF.

The rearrangement links TRBV2 to TRBJ2-7; the D is unclear. The length of the CDR3 is 16 residues. Germline lookup yields CDR1 SNHLY and CDR2 FYNNEI. The V and J ends lost 3 bases and 0 bases respectively, with 15 bases between them. CDR3 amino acids: CASSDLQESASYEQYF. The CDR3 DNA follows: TGTGCCAGCAGTGATCTTCAGGAGTCCGCCTCCTACGAGCAGTACTTC.

The chain combines TRBV15 with TRBJ2-3, with D tentatively TRBD2 (6 bases). The CDR3 consists of 13 residues. V gave up 8 bases and J gave up 2 bases, with 11 bases separating them. Germline loops: CDR1 LNHNV, CDR2 YYDKDF (reference sequence). Here the CDR3 reads CATGRDLTDTQYF. DNA of the CDR3: TGTGCCACCGGGCGGGACCTCACAGATACGCAGTATTTT. Full variable domain (outside the CDR3, taken from reference TRBV15 and TRBJ2-3): DAMVIQNPRYQVTQFGKPVTLSCSQTLNHNVMYWYQQKSSQAPKLLFHYYDKDFNNEADTPDNFQSRRPNTSFCFLDIRSPGLGDTAMYLCATGRDLTDTQYFGPGTRLTVL.

This clone was seen just once. The chain links TRBV19 to TRBJ2-3, with 7 bases aligning to TRBD1. Per the germline V gene, CDR1 is LNHDA and CDR2 is SQIVND (reference sequence). This CDR3 is 14 amino acids long. Losses at the gene ends were 10 bases for V and 2 bases for J; bases not matched to a gene: 9. CDR3 nucleotide sequence: TGTGCCACTGGATTGACAGGGAACACAGATACGCAGTATTTT. The encoded protein is CATGLTGNTDTQYF. The full variable domain, with the rest looked up from reference TRBV19 and TRBJ2-3, is DGGITQSPKYLFRKEGQNVTLSCEQNLNHDAMYWYRQDPGQGLRLIYYSQIVNDFQKGDIAEGYSVSREKKESFPLTVTSAQKNPTAFYLCATGLTGNTDTQYFGPGTRLTVL.

V gene TRBV19 combines with J gene TRBJ2-5; 7 positions agree with TRBD1. This CDR3 spans 16 amino acids. The ends lost 6 bases at V and 2 bases at J; junction bases unmatched: 12. Germline CDR1 reads LNHDA; CDR2 reads SQIVND (reference sequence). The CDR3 loop is CASSPPKGTAQETQYF. The DNA for the CDR3 is TGTGCCAGTAGCCCTCCCAAAGGGACAGCTCAAGAGACCCAGTACTTC.

The rearrangement links TRBV14 to TRBJ2-5; possibly TRBD1 for D (6 bases). CDR1 and CDR2 from the germline V gene are SGHDN and FVKESK. There are 13 residues in the CDR3. Trimming removed 4 bases at V and 5 bases at J, with 11 bases between. Here the CDR3 reads CASSPGVWETQYF. CDR3 nucleotide sequence: TGTGCCAGCAGCCCAGGGGTGTGGGAGACCCAGTACTTC. The entire variable domain, with the rest obtained from reference TRBV14 and TRBJ2-5, is as follows: EAGVTQFPSHSVIEKGQTVTLRCDPISGHDNLYWYRRVMGKEIKFLLHFVKESKQDESGMPNNRFLAERTGGTYSTLKVQPAELEDSGVYFCASSPGVWETQYFGPGTRLLVL.

V usage is TRBV4-1 and J usage is TRBJ2-5; D may match TRBD1 or TRBD2 (5 bases each). This CDR3 spans 14 amino acids. The germline V gene has CDR1 MGHRA and CDR2 YSYEKL. V was clipped by 1 base and J by 7 bases, with 13 bases between them. This CDR3 reads CASSQGGTGGTQYF. CDR3 coding DNA: TGCGCCAGCAGCCAAGGGGGGACGGGCGGGACCCAGTACTTC.